This is a list of T cell receptor beta chains from one sample in a study of cytomegalovirus exposure and HLA in healthy donors. Some clones are missing from TCRdb's copy, which holds only in-frame ones; the method was immunoSEQ multiplex PCR. The data contain about 270,000 clones, 86% of them seen just once; the ten biggest clones take up about 4%. Sequences were obtained from PBMCs. The receptors stem from a man aged 40-49 years in good health and CMV-seropositive. CDR3s include the opening cysteine and the closing phenylalanine or tryptophan. The order of the fields is D gene, V gene, J gene, clone size, CDR3 protein, CDR3 DNA. A D gene is named only where the DNA matches it firmly. Not every row has a clone size; where given, it reads once, few, many or a size class.

D gene: TRBD1; V gene: TRBV15; J gene: TRBJ2-5; clone size: -; CDR3 protein: CATSRGQVGETQYF; CDR3 DNA: TGTGCCACCAGCAGGGGACAGGTAGGGGAGACCCAGTACTTC
D gene: -; V gene: TRBV7-9; J gene: TRBJ2-3; clone size: once; CDR3 protein: CASSLSSSTDTQYF; CDR3 DNA: TGTGCCAGCAGCTTATCTTCTAGCACAGATACGCAGTATTTT
D gene: TRBD1; V gene: TRBV5-1; J gene: TRBJ2-7; clone size: once; CDR3 protein: CASSESQGAYEQYF; CDR3 DNA: TGCGCCAGCAGCGAATCCCAGGGGGCCTACGAGCAGTACTTC
D gene: -; V gene: TRBV7-7; J gene: TRBJ2-1; clone size: -; CDR3 protein: CASSLGGGNEQFF; CDR3 DNA: TGTGCTAGCAGCTTAGGTGGAGGCAATGAGCAGTTCTTC
D gene: TRBD2; V gene: TRBV5-6; J gene: TRBJ2-1; clone size: few; CDR3 protein: CASSSSGLAADNEQFF; CDR3 DNA: TGTGCCAGCAGCTCCAGCGGACTAGCTGCGGACAATGAGCAGTTCTTC
D gene: -; V gene: TRBV25-1; J gene: TRBJ1-5; clone size: -; CDR3 protein: CASSPTVYSNQPQHF; CDR3 DNA: TGTGCCAGCAGCCCGACAGTTTATAGCAATCAGCCCCAGCATTTT
D gene: TRBD2; V gene: TRBV28; J gene: TRBJ2-7; clone size: -; CDR3 protein: CASSGLAGVPYEQYF; CDR3 DNA: TGTGCCAGCAGTGGACTAGCGGGAGTACCCTACGAGCAGTACTTC
D gene: -; V gene: TRBV19; J gene: TRBJ1-2; clone size: -; CDR3 protein: CASNDNSYTF; CDR3 DNA: TGTGCCAGTAACGACAATTCCTACACCTTC
D gene: -; V gene: TRBV5-1; J gene: TRBJ2-5; clone size: few; CDR3 protein: CASSFLQGNQETQYF; CDR3 DNA: TGCGCCAGCAGCTTCTTACAGGGAAACCAAGAGACCCAGTACTTC
D gene: -; V gene: TRBV5-1; J gene: TRBJ1-1; clone size: -; CDR3 protein: CASSLAGVQGVNTEAFF; CDR3 DNA: TGCGCCAGCAGCTTGGCCGGCGTCCAGGGTGTGAACACTGAAGCTTTCTTT
D gene: -; V gene: TRBV2; J gene: TRBJ1-1; clone size: -; CDR3 protein: CASSEMSGGLTEAFF; CDR3 DNA: TGTGCCAGCAGTGAAATGTCCGGGGGGCTCACTGAAGCTTTCTTT
D gene: TRBD1; V gene: TRBV25-1; J gene: TRBJ2-5; clone size: -; CDR3 protein: CASSADRGGTQYF; CDR3 DNA: TGTGCCAGCAGTGCCGACAGGGGAGGGACCCAGTACTTC
D gene: -; V gene: TRBV10-1; J gene: TRBJ2-3; clone size: -; CDR3 protein: CASSPGQTPTDTQYF; CDR3 DNA: TGCGCCAGCAGTCCCGGACAGACCCCAACAGATACGCAGTATTTT
D gene: -; V gene: TRBV2; J gene: TRBJ2-5; clone size: -; CDR3 protein: CASRHRVGETQYF; CDR3 DNA: TGTGCCAGCAGACACAGGGTTGGAGAGACCCAGTACTTC
D gene: TRBD2; V gene: TRBV11-1; J gene: TRBJ2-5; clone size: -; CDR3 protein: CASSGGTSGTGETQYF; CDR3 DNA: TGTGCCAGCAGCGGGGGGACTAGCGGGACTGGGGAGACCCAGTACTTC
D gene: TRBD1; V gene: TRBV27; J gene: TRBJ2-1; clone size: -; CDR3 protein: CASSLRDRTSVEFF; CDR3 DNA: TGTGCCAGCAGTCTCCGGGACAGGACGTCGGTCGAGTTCTTC
D gene: TRBD2; V gene: TRBV13; J gene: TRBJ2-1; clone size: -; CDR3 protein: CASTLAGVNEQFF; CDR3 DNA: TGTGCCAGCACACTAGCGGGCGTCAATGAGCAGTTCTTC
D gene: TRBD2; V gene: TRBV9; J gene: TRBJ2-1; clone size: -; CDR3 protein: CASSRTSGGEQFF; CDR3 DNA: TGTGCCAGCAGCAGAACTAGCGGAGGCGAGCAGTTCTTC
D gene: -; V gene: TRBV7-9; J gene: TRBJ1-1; clone size: -; CDR3 protein: CALGHNSLNTEAFF; CDR3 DNA: TGTGCCCTGGGGCACAATTCCCTGAACACTGAAGCTTTCTTT
D gene: -; V gene: TRBV5-1; J gene: TRBJ2-1; clone size: -; CDR3 protein: CASSLASGPTNEQFF; CDR3 DNA: TGCGCCAGCAGCTTGGCAAGCGGGCCTACCAATGAGCAGTTCTTC
D gene: TRBD1; V gene: TRBV7-8; J gene: TRBJ2-6; clone size: -; CDR3 protein: CASSSSGQGLNVLTF; CDR3 DNA: TGTGCCAGCAGCTCCTCCGGACAGGGGCTTAACGTCCTGACTTTC
D gene: -; V gene: TRBV28; J gene: TRBJ1-5; clone size: -; CDR3 protein: CASSQRFGREGNQPQHF; CDR3 DNA: TGTGCCAGCAGTCAACGGTTTGGCAGGGAGGGTAATCAGCCCCAGCATTTT
D gene: TRBD2; V gene: TRBV5-4; J gene: TRBJ2-1; clone size: -; CDR3 protein: CASSSSGRAYNEQFF; CDR3 DNA: TGTGCCAGCAGCTCCAGCGGGAGGGCCTACAATGAGCAGTTCTTC
D gene: -; V gene: TRBV5-5; J gene: TRBJ2-5; clone size: -; CDR3 protein: CASSSSLAYQETQYF; CDR3 DNA: TGTGCCAGCAGCTCTTCCTTAGCGTACCAAGAGACCCAGTACTTC
D gene: TRBD1; V gene: TRBV2; J gene: TRBJ1-5; clone size: -; CDR3 protein: CASRAGGGGLVPQHF; CDR3 DNA: TGTGCCAGCAGGGCAGGGGGCGGGGGATTAGTGCCCCAGCATTTT
D gene: TRBD1; V gene: TRBV28; J gene: TRBJ2-7; clone size: once; CDR3 protein: CASSLGTGVFYEQYF; CDR3 DNA: TGTGCCAGCAGTTTAGGGACAGGGGTTTTCTACGAGCAGTACTTC
D gene: TRBD1; V gene: TRBV19; J gene: TRBJ2-2; clone size: -; CDR3 protein: CASSINRGRYTGELFF; CDR3 DNA: TGTGCCAGTAGTATAAACAGGGGGCGATATACCGGGGAGCTGTTTTTT
D gene: TRBD1; V gene: TRBV6-6; J gene: TRBJ2-7; clone size: few; CDR3 protein: CASSYTGQGAYEQYF; CDR3 DNA: TGTGCCAGCAGTTACACGGGACAGGGGGCCTACGAGCAGTACTTC
D gene: TRBD2; V gene: TRBV9; J gene: TRBJ2-3; clone size: -; CDR3 protein: CASSHRSGRAPAPTDTQYF; CDR3 DNA: TGTGCCAGCAGCCACCGGAGCGGGAGGGCCCCAGCTCCGACAGATACGCAGTATTTT
D gene: TRBD1; V gene: TRBV28; J gene: TRBJ2-7; clone size: once; CDR3 protein: CASRRDSTYEQYF; CDR3 DNA: TGTGCCAGCAGGAGGGACAGCACCTACGAGCAGTACTTC
D gene: TRBD1; V gene: TRBV5-1; J gene: TRBJ2-3; clone size: -; CDR3 protein: CASSLGQGTTDTQYF; CDR3 DNA: TGCGCCAGCAGCTTGGGACAGGGGACCACAGATACGCAGTATTTT
D gene: -; V gene: TRBV19; J gene: TRBJ1-1; clone size: -; CDR3 protein: CASTPGGARDTEAFF; CDR3 DNA: TGTGCCAGTACCCCCGGGGGGGCCAGGGACACTGAAGCTTTCTTT
D gene: -; V gene: TRBV18; J gene: TRBJ1-1; clone size: -; CDR3 protein: CASSPTGGETEAFF; CDR3 DNA: TGTGCCAGCTCTCCGACCGGTGGGGAGACTGAAGCTTTCTTT
D gene: -; V gene: TRBV7-9; J gene: TRBJ1-3; clone size: -; CDR3 protein: CASSLSSGNTIYF; CDR3 DNA: TGTGCCAGCAGCCTAAGCTCTGGAAACACCATATATTTT
D gene: TRBD1; V gene: TRBV18; J gene: TRBJ1-1; clone size: -; CDR3 protein: CASSPDRATNTEAFF; CDR3 DNA: TGTGCCAGCTCACCAGACAGGGCTACGAACACTGAAGCTTTCTTT
D gene: -; V gene: TRBV19; J gene: TRBJ1-5; clone size: once; CDR3 protein: CASSITSRRREPQHF; CDR3 DNA: TGTGCCAGTAGTATAACCTCCCGCCGGAGGGAGCCCCAGCATTTT
D gene: TRBD2; V gene: TRBV7-2; J gene: TRBJ2-7; clone size: -; CDR3 protein: CASSLALSGRTLSYEQYF; CDR3 DNA: TGTGCCAGCAGCTTAGCGCTTAGCGGGAGGACCCTCTCCTACGAGCAGTACTTC
D gene: TRBD1; V gene: TRBV6-5; J gene: TRBJ1-6; clone size: -; CDR3 protein: CASRSGTANSPLHF; CDR3 DNA: TGTGCCAGCAGATCCGGGACAGCTAATTCACCCCTCCACTTT
D gene: TRBD1; V gene: TRBV5-1; J gene: TRBJ2-7; clone size: -; CDR3 protein: CASSLVGQGVGEQYF; CDR3 DNA: TGCGCCAGCAGCTTGGTTGGACAGGGGGTTGGCGAGCAGTACTTC
D gene: -; V gene: TRBV27; J gene: TRBJ2-3; clone size: -; CDR3 protein: CASSLSVRDTQYF; CDR3 DNA: TGTGCCAGCAGTTTATCGGTGAGAGATACGCAGTATTTT
D gene: -; V gene: TRBV18; J gene: TRBJ2-1; clone size: -; CDR3 protein: CASSPRGGDEQFF; CDR3 DNA: TGTGCCAGCTCACCGCGGGGAGGTGATGAGCAGTTCTTC
D gene: TRBD1; V gene: TRBV7-9; J gene: TRBJ1-5; clone size: -; CDR3 protein: CASSLGQGSQPQHF; CDR3 DNA: TGTGCCAGCAGCTTAGGACAGGGAAGTCAGCCCCAGCATTTT
D gene: -; V gene: TRBV19; J gene: TRBJ2-7; clone size: -; CDR3 protein: CASRLRGSYEQYF; CDR3 DNA: TGTGCCAGCCGCTTGCGGGGCTCCTACGAGCAGTACTTC
D gene: -; V gene: TRBV5-8; J gene: TRBJ2-1; clone size: -; CDR3 protein: CASSSPGLDFYNEQFF; CDR3 DNA: TGTGCCAGCAGCTCTCCTGGACTCGACTTTTACAATGAGCAGTTCTTC
D gene: TRBD1; V gene: TRBV19; J gene: TRBJ2-1; clone size: once; CDR3 protein: CASSATGVSYNEQFF; CDR3 DNA: TGTGCCAGTAGTGCCACAGGGGTTTCCTACAATGAGCAGTTCTTC
D gene: -; V gene: TRBV7-6; J gene: TRBJ2-7; clone size: -; CDR3 protein: CASSLAGAVYEQYF; CDR3 DNA: TGTGCCAGCAGCTTAGCCGGTGCGGTCTACGAGCAGTACTTC
D gene: TRBD2; V gene: TRBV2; J gene: TRBJ2-7; clone size: -; CDR3 protein: CASGASGGADYEQYF; CDR3 DNA: TGTGCCAGCGGGGCTAGCGGAGGGGCTGACTACGAGCAGTACTTC
D gene: -; V gene: TRBV4-1; J gene: TRBJ1-1; clone size: -; CDR3 protein: CASSQDVQGTSEAFF; CDR3 DNA: TGCGCCAGCAGCCAAGATGTCCAGGGGACCTCTGAAGCTTTCTTT
D gene: TRBD1; V gene: TRBV28; J gene: TRBJ2-7; clone size: few; CDR3 protein: CASRLPGTGGYEQYF; CDR3 DNA: TGTGCCAGCAGGCTACCCGGGACAGGGGGCTACGAGCAGTACTTC
D gene: -; V gene: TRBV6-5; J gene: TRBJ2-7; clone size: -; CDR3 protein: CASRYKAPYEQYF; CDR3 DNA: TGTGCCAGCAGATACAAAGCCCCCTACGAGCAGTACTTC
D gene: TRBD2; V gene: TRBV6-1; J gene: TRBJ2-5; clone size: -; CDR3 protein: CASSTLLAPQETQYF; CDR3 DNA: TGTGCCAGCAGTACCCTACTAGCGCCCCAAGAGACCCAGTACTTC
D gene: -; V gene: TRBV11-2; J gene: TRBJ1-2; clone size: -; CDR3 protein: CASSFGAYGYTF; CDR3 DNA: TGTGCCAGCAGCTTTGGGGCGTATGGCTACACCTTC
D gene: TRBD2; V gene: TRBV4-3; J gene: TRBJ2-5; clone size: once; CDR3 protein: CASSQDRLAGGVETQYF; CDR3 DNA: TGCGCCAGCAGCCAAGATAGGCTAGCGGGAGGGGTTGAGACCCAGTACTTC
D gene: -; V gene: TRBV30; J gene: TRBJ2-5; clone size: -; CDR3 protein: CASSGGTQETQYF; CDR3 DNA: TGTGCCTCCTCCGGGGGTACCCAAGAGACCCAGTACTTC
D gene: -; V gene: TRBV9; J gene: TRBJ2-7; clone size: -; CDR3 protein: CASSVGAGYRAHEQYF; CDR3 DNA: TGTGCCAGCAGCGTAGGGGCAGGGTATCGGGCTCACGAGCAGTACTTC